The 27 T cell receptor beta chains reported below all come from one sample, sequenced in a study of blood T cell repertoires in COVID-19. The table came from immunoSEQ multiplex PCR; TCRdb's copy has only in-frame clones and leaves some out. Of 70,000 or so clones listed, over 80% were seen once; the top ten hold 6% to 8%. Sequencing input: peripheral blood. The receptors here all came from an elderly woman with active COVID-19.

The rearrangement links TRBV29-1 to TRBJ2-1, with D maybe TRBD1 (5 bases). Germline loops: CDR1 SQVTM, CDR2 ANQGSEA. The CDR3 totals 14 residues. Trimming pared 6 bases from V and 10 bases from J, leaving 22 bases between. DNA for the CDR3: TGCAGCGTCATACACCTTGGGGCGACACGAGAGCAGTTCTTC. It is translated as CSVIHLGATREQFF.

The rearrangement joins TRBV2 to TRBJ1-1, with D possibly matching TRBD1 (5 bases). Trimming took 10 bases from V and 3 from J, leaving 15 bases between them. From germline, CDR1 is SNHLY and CDR2 FYNNEI. This CDR3 is built from 13 residues. CDR3 nucleotide sequence: TGTGCCACAGTATTGGAAGGGGACACTGAAGCTTTCTTT. It is translated as CATVLEGDTEAFF.

This clone was observed once. V gene TRBV5-1 combines with J gene TRBJ2-1; 7 nucleotides match TRBD2. Germline CDR1 is SGHRS and CDR2 is YFSETQ. The CDR3 is 14 amino acids. After removal of 1 base from V and 8 bases from J, the junction contained 6 bases not matched to a gene. CDR3: CASSLPAGSDEQFF. The CDR3 nucleotides read TGCGCCAGCAGCTTGCCAGCGGGATCGGATGAGCAGTTCTTC.

The CDR3 loop is CASSSSRGLGTGELFF. DNA for the CDR3: TGTGCCAGCAGCTCCTCAAGGGGGCTGGGCACCGGGGAGCTGTTTTTT. The V and J genes are TRBV7-3 and TRBJ2-2, with 7 nucleotides matching TRBD1. This CDR3 spans 16 amino acids. The V gene end was trimmed by 4 bases and the J gene end by 4 bases; junction bases not matched to a gene: 9. Germline CDR1 is SGHTA and CDR2 is FQGTGA.

CDR3 sequence reads: CASSKDRVGTKNIQYF. The CDR3 DNA sequence: TGTGCCAGTAGTAAGGACAGGGTAGGGACCAAAAACATTCAGTACTTC. The chain recombines TRBV19 with TRBJ2-4, with TRBD1 matching over 8 bases. This CDR3 spans 16 amino acids. V shed 4 bases and J 2 bases; nucleotides not matched to a gene: 7. Germline V gene lookup returns CDR1 LNHDA and CDR2 SQIVND (reference sequence).

Only a few counts were recorded for this clone. The chain couples TRBV3-1 (or the pseudogene TRBV3-2) to TRBJ1-3, with no clear D. Germline CDR1 and CDR2: LGHDT and YNNKEL (reference sequence). The CDR3 has 14 amino acids. Trimming left V 7 bases short and J 4 bases short, with 14 bases between. This chain's CDR3 is CASTPDTRGNTIYF. The CDR3 DNA follows: TGTGCCAGCACCCCCGACACTAGGGGAAACACCATATATTTT.

This chain connects TRBV5-1 to TRBJ1-5, with TRBD1 as a possible D gene (6 bases). V was cut by 4 bases and J by 4 bases, with 12 bases left in between. There are 14 residues in the CDR3. CDR1 SGHRS and CDR2 YFSETQ come from the germline V gene. This CDR3 reads CASSPSTGNQPQHF. CDR3 nucleotides: TGCGCCAGCAGCCCATCGACAGGAAATCAGCCCCAGCATTTT.

This chain links TRBV5-1 with TRBJ2-1; 8 nucleotides match TRBD1. The trim removed 4 bases at V and 7 bases at J, leaving 7 bases unmatched. Per the germline V gene, CDR1 is SGHRS and CDR2 is YFSETQ. CDR3 size: 14 residues. CDR3 sequence (DNA): TGCGCCAGCAGCAAACGGACAGGGCTAAATGAGCAGTTCTTC. Residues: CASSKRTGLNEQFF. Complete variable domain (other parts from reference TRBV5-1 and TRBJ2-1): KAGVTQTPRYLIKTRGQQVTLSCSPISGHRSVSWYQQTPGQGLQFLFEYFSETQRNKGNFPGRFSGRQFSNSRSEMNVSTLELGDSALYLCASSKRTGLNEQFFGPGTRLTVL.

DNA for the CDR3: TGTGCCAGCAGCCGCCAACTAGCGGGAGGGTGGAATGAGCAGTTCTTC. As protein: CASSRQLAGGWNEQFF. The chain recombines TRBV7-9 with TRBJ2-1; 13 bases map to TRBD2. CDR3 length: 16 amino acids. Germline CDR1 is SEHNR and CDR2 is FQNEAQ (reference sequence). V shed 5 bases, J shed 7 bases, and the junction held 8 bases outside the gene matches.

The chain couples TRBV7-2 to TRBJ2-1; D possibly corresponds to TRBD1 (5 bases). This CDR3 region has 15 residues. CDR1 and CDR2 (germline): SGHTA, FQGNSA. V was pared by 1 base and J by 0 bases, with 7 bases between. CDR3 DNA: TGTGCCAGCAGCTTAGACAGGAGCTCCTACAATGAGCAGTTCTTC. It encodes CASSLDRSSYNEQFF.

The chain employs TRBV6-5 and TRBJ2-1; 7 bases fit TRBD2. CDR1 MNHEY and CDR2 SVGAGI come from the germline V gene. Unmatched junction bases numbered 5, after V lost 8 bases and J lost 1 base. The CDR3 extends over 14 amino acids. CDR3 residues: CASQASGSYNEQFF. The CDR3 region has the DNA TGTGCCAGCCAGGCTAGCGGATCCTACAATGAGCAGTTCTTC.

The V and J genes are TRBV14 and TRBJ2-1; possibly TRBD1 for D (6 bases). CDR1 and CDR2 from the germline V gene are SGHDN and FVKESK. Trimming pared 5 bases from V and 5 bases from J, leaving 16 bases between. The CDR3 has 15 amino acids. In DNA form, the CDR3 reads TGTGCCAGCAGCTACCCCGGGACAACACACAATGAGCAGTTCTTC. Protein sequence: CASSYPGTTHNEQFF.

V is TRBV7-2 and J is TRBJ2-5; 8 nucleotides align to TRBD1. Trimming cost V 5 bases and J 4 bases; bases outside gene matches: 6. CDR3 size: 14 residues. Looked up from germline, CDR1 is SGHTA and CDR2 is FQGNSA. CDR3 bases: TGTGCCAGCAGCACAGGACAGGGCAGAGAGACCCAGTACTTC. Protein: CASSTGQGRETQYF.

Here the CDR3 reads CSVQQGTYNEQFF. The CDR3 region has the DNA TGCAGCGTTCAGCAGGGTACCTACAATGAGCAGTTCTTC. The chain uses TRBV29-1 and TRBJ2-1, with D perhaps matching TRBD1 (5 bases). The V end lost 5 bases, the J end lost 2 bases, and 10 bases lay between the germline ends. Germline CDR1 SQVTM, CDR2 ANQGSEA. The CDR3 has 13 amino acids.

This clone was seen just once. The CDR3 nucleotides are TGCGCCAGCAGCCAAGAAGTCGGGGCAGGGGGCAGCTCTGGGGCCAACGTCCTGACTTTC. This translates into CASSQEVGAGGSSGANVLTF. The V and J genes are TRBV4-3 and TRBJ2-6, with 8 positions matching TRBD1. Germline loops: CDR1 LGHNA, CDR2 YSLEER. The CDR3 has 20 amino acids. The V segment lost 0 bases and the J segment 0 bases; nucleotides outside the gene matches: 10.

The chain couples TRBV20-1 to TRBJ2-5; 7 bases are shared with TRBD2. CDR3 size: 11 residues. The germline V gene has CDR1 DFQATT and CDR2 SNEGSKA (reference sequence). J was trimmed by 5 bases and V by 3 bases; bases with no gene match: 0. The CDR3 spells CSARGGETQYF. CDR3 sequence (DNA): TGCAGTGCTAGGGGGGGGGAGACCCAGTACTTC.

This chain joins TRBV24-1 and TRBJ2-1; 8 bases are a match to TRBD2. Germline CDR1 and CDR2: KGHDR and SFDVKD. The CDR3 runs to 14 residues. V gave up 5 bases and J gave up 3 bases; unmatched junction bases: 2. CDR3 nucleotides: TGTGCCACCAGTGTTAGCGGGGACTACAATGAGCAGTTCTTC. It encodes CATSVSGDYNEQFF.

The V call is TRBV27, the J call TRBJ2-1; tentative D call: TRBD1 (6 bases). Germline CDR1 reads MNHEY; CDR2 reads SMNVEV (reference sequence). This CDR3 is built from 15 residues. V was clipped by 3 bases and J by 7 bases, with 16 bases between them. The CDR3 nucleotides read TGTGCCAGCAGTTTCCAGGACAGTTTGAGGAATGAGCAGTTCTTC. This gives the protein CASSFQDSLRNEQFF.

The rearrangement joins TRBV20-1 to TRBJ2-7; a possible D gene is TRBD2 (6 bases). Deletions cut 3 bases from V and 1 base from J, with 13 bases between. Germline CDR1 DFQATT, CDR2 SNEGSKA (reference sequence). The CDR3 consists of 14 residues. The DNA of the CDR3 is TGCAGTGCTAGTGCGGGACTTATATCCTACGAGCAGTACTTC. Its translation: CSASAGLISYEQYF.

V usage is TRBV19 and J usage is TRBJ2-5, with D possibly matching TRBD1 (5 bases). The germline CDR1 and CDR2 sequences are LNHDA and SQIVND (reference sequence). V lost 4 bases and J lost 1, with 19 bases in between. This CDR3 comprises 17 residues. The DNA of the CDR3 is TGTGCCAGTAGTAGGGGCCGGATCAGGGCCCGCCAAGAGACCCAGTACTTC. Protein sequence: CASSRGRIRARQETQYF. The whole variable domain, remainder taken from reference TRBV19 and TRBJ2-5, is DGGITQSPKYLFRKEGQNVTLSCEQNLNHDAMYWYRQDPGQGLRLIYYSQIVNDFQKGDIAEGYSVSREKKESFPLTVTSAQKNPTAFYLCASSRGRIRARQETQYFGPGTRLLVL.

The J gene is TRBJ2-2, the V gene TRBV5-5, with D unclear. CDR1 is SGHKS, CDR2 YYEKEE, per germline (reference sequence). Trimming cost V 4 bases and J 2 bases, with 6 bases left between them. The CDR3 runs 13 residues. CDR3 region: CASSPPNTGELFF. The CDR3 nucleotides are TGTGCCAGCAGCCCCCCTAACACCGGGGAGCTGTTTTTT.

The chain joins TRBV5-4 to TRBJ2-3; unclear D gene. CDR1 is SGHNT and CDR2 is YYREEE in the germline V gene (reference sequence). Trimming left V 2 bases short and J 4 bases short, with 5 bases between. This CDR3 has 12 residues. The CDR3 sequence is CASSFGSDTQYF. For the CDR3, the DNA is TGTGCCAGCAGCTTCGGGTCAGATACGCAGTATTTT.

This sequence joins TRBV5-1 and TRBJ2-7; 9 nucleotides agree with TRBD1. Germline loops: CDR1 SGHRS, CDR2 YFSETQ. This CDR3 comprises 16 residues. The J segment lost 3 bases and the V segment lost 4 bases, leaving 11 bases of the junction unmatched. CDR3 protein: CASSPPSGTGFYEQYF. DNA of the CDR3: TGCGCCAGCAGCCCGCCCTCCGGGACAGGGTTCTACGAGCAGTACTTC.

This chain joins TRBV9 and TRBJ2-7; TRBD2 aligns across 9 bases. Germline trimming cut 0 bases from V and 4 bases from J; bases unmatched to any gene: 5. The CDR3 is made up of 15 amino acids. The germline V gene encodes CDR1 SGDLS and CDR2 YYNGEE. The DNA of the CDR3 is TGTGCCAGCAGCGTAGCTAGCGGGGCCCAATACGAGCAGTACTTC. Amino acids: CASSVASGAQYEQYF.

This clone was seen a handful of times. The genes are TRBV29-1 and TRBJ2-3; the D is unclear. The V gene lost 7 bases and the J gene lost 0 bases, with 8 bases spanning the gap. Germline V gene lookup returns CDR1 SQVTM and CDR2 ANQGSEA. The CDR3 has 12 amino acids. The CDR3 here is CSATRSTDTQYF. The CDR3 region has the DNA TGCAGCGCAACGCGTAGCACAGATACGCAGTATTTT.

The gene calls are TRBV9 and TRBJ2-7; a weak D match, TRBD1 (6 bases). This CDR3 is built from 13 residues. CDR1 and CDR2 from the germline V gene are SGDLS and YYNGEE. Trimming pared 4 bases from V and 7 bases from J, leaving 15 bases between. The CDR3 spells CASSINRDGEQYF. CDR3 nucleotides: TGTGCCAGCAGCATAAACAGGGACGGGGAGCAGTACTTC.

V usage is TRBV27 and J usage is TRBJ2-7, with 8 bases aligning to TRBD2. The CDR3 is made up of 13 amino acids. The germline gives CDR1 MNHEY, CDR2 SMNVEV (reference sequence). V was clipped by 4 bases and J by 3 bases; unmatched bases: 2. The CDR3 region has the DNA TGTGCCAGCAGTTCGGGACTAGGCTACGAGCAGTACTTC. Translation: CASSSGLGYEQYF.